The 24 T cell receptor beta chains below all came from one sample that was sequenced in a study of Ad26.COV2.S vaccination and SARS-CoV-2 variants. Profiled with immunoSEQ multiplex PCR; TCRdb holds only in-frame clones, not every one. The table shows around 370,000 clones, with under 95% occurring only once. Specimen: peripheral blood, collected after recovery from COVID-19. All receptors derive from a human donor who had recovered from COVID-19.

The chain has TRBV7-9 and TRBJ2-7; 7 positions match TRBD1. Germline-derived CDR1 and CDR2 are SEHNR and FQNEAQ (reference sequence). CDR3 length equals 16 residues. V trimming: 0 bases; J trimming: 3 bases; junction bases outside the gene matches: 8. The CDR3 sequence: CASSLALSGTDYEQYF. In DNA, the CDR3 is TGTGCCAGCAGCTTAGCCCTGAGTGGGACAGACTACGAGCAGTACTTC.

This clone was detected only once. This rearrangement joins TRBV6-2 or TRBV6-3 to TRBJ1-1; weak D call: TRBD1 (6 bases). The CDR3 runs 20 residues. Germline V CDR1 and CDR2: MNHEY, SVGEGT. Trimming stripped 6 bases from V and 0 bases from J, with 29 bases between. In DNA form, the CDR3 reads TGTGCCAGCAGCTCTACCCCCTCGAACAGGGTGAATGGCTTGAACACTGAAGCTTTCTTT. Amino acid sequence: CASSSTPSNRVNGLNTEAFF.

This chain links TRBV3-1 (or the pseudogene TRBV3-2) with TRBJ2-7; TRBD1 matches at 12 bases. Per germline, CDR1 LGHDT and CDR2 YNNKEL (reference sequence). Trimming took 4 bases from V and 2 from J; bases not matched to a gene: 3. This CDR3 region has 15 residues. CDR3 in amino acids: CASSPGQGAAYEQYF. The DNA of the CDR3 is TGTGCCAGCAGCCCGGGACAGGGGGCGGCCTACGAGCAGTACTTC.

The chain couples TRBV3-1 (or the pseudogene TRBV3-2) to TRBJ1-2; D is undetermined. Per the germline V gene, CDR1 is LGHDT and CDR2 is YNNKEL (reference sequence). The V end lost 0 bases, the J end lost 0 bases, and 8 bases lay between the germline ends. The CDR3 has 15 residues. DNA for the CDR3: TGTGCCAGCAGCCAAGATGGGCGTTCTAACTATGGCTACACCTTC. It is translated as CASSQDGRSNYGYTF.

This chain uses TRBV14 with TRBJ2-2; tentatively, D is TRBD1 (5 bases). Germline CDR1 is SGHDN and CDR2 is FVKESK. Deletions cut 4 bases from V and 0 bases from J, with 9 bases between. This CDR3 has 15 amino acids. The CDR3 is CASSLIGANTGELFF. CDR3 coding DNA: TGTGCCAGCAGCCTTATAGGGGCGAACACCGGGGAGCTGTTTTTT.

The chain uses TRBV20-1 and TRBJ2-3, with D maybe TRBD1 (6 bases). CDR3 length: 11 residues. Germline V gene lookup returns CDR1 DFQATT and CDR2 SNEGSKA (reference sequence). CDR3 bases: TGCAGCTTAGCACAGGGAGATACGCAGTATTTT. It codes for CSLAQGDTQYF.

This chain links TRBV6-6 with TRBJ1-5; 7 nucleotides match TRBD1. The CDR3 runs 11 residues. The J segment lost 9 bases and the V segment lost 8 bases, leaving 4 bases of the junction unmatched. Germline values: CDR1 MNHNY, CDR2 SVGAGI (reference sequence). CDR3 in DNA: TGTGCCAGCGGAGGGGGCGGGCCCCAGCATTTT. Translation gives CASGGGGPQHF.

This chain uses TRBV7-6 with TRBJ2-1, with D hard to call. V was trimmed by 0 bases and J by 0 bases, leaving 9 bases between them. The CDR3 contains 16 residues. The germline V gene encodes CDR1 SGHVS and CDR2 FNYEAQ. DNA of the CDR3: TGTGCCAGCAGCTTAGCAGCAGGCAGCTCCTACAATGAGCAGTTCTTC. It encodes CASSLAAGSSYNEQFF.

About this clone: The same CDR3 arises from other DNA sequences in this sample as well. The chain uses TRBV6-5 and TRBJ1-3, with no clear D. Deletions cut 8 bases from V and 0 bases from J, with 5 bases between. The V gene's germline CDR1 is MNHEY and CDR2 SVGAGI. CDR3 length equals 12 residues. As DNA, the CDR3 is TGTGCCAGCCGAACCTCTGGAAACACCATATATTTT. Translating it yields CASRTSGNTIYF.

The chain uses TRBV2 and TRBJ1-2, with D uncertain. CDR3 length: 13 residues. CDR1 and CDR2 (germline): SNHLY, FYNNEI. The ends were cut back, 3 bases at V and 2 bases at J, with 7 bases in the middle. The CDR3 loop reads CASSEGKNYGYTF. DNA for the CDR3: TGTGCCAGCAGTGAGGGGAAAAACTATGGCTACACCTTC.

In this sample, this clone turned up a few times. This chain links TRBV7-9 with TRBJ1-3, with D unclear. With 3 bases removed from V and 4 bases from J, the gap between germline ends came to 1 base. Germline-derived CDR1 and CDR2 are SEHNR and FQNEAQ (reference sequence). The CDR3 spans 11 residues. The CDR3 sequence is CASSFGNTIYF. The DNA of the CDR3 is TGTGCCAGCAGCTTCGGAAACACCATATATTTT.

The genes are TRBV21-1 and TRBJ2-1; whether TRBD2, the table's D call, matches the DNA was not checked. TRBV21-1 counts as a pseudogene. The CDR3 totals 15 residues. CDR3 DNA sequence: TGTGCCAGCAGCAAAGTAGCCTACCGCCCCCATGAGCAGTTCTTC. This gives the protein CASSKVAYRPHEQFF.

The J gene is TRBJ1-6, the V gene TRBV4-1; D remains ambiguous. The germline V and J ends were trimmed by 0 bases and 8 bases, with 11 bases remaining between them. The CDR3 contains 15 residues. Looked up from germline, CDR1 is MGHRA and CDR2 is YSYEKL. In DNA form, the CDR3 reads TGCGCCAGCAGCCAAGACCGGGGAATTGATTCACCCCTCCACTTT. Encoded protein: CASSQDRGIDSPLHF.

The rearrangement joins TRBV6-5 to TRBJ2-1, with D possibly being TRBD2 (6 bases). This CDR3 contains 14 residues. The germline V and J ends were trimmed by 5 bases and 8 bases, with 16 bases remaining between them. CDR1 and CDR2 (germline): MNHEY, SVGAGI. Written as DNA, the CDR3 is TGTGCCAGCAGTCCCAGCGGGCCGGACGATGAGCAGTTCTTC. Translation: CASSPSGPDDEQFF.

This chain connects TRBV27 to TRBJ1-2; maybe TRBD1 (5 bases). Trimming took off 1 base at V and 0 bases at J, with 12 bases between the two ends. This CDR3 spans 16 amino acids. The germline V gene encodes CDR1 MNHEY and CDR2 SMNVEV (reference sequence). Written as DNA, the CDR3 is TGTGCCAGCAGTTTATTCGGGGCAGCACCTAACTATGGCTACACCTTC. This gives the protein CASSLFGAAPNYGYTF.

The CDR3 loop reads CASSLEGLQQYF. DNA of the CDR3: TGTGCCAGCAGCTTAGAGGGGTTGCAGCAGTACTTC. The J gene is TRBJ2-7, the V gene TRBV7-8; a weak D match, TRBD1 (5 bases). V was trimmed by 1 base and J by 8 bases, leaving 9 bases between them. Germline V gene sequence: CDR1 SGHVS, CDR2 FQNEAQ. The CDR3 is 12 amino acids.

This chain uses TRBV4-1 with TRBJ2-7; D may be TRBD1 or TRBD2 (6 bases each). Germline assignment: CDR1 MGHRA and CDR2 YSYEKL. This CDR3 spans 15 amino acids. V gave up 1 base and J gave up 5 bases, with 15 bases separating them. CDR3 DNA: TGCGCCAGCAGCCAAGTTAGTGGGGGGCGGGACGAGCAGTACTTC. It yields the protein CASSQVSGGRDEQYF.

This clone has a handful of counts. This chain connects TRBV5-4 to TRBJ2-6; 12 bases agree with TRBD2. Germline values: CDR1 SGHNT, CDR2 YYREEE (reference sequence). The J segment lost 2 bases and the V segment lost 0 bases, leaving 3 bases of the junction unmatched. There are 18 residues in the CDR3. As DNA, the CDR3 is TGTGCCAGCAGCTTGGGTCCTAGCGGGGGGGCTGGGGCCAACGTCCTGACTTTC. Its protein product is CASSLGPSGGAGANVLTF.

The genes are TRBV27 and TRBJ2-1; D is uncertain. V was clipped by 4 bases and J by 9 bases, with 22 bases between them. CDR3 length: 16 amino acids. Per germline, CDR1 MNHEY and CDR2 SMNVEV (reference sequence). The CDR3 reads CASSSIPPPFSGEQFF. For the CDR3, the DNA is TGTGCCAGCAGTTCTATACCTCCGCCCTTTTCTGGTGAGCAGTTCTTC.

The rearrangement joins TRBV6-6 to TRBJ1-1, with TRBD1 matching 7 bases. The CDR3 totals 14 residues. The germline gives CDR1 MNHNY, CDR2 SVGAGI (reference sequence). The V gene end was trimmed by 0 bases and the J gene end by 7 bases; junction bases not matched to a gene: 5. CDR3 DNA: TGTGCCAGCAGTTACTCGTTTGCAGGGGGTGAAGCTTTCTTT. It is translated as CASSYSFAGGEAFF.

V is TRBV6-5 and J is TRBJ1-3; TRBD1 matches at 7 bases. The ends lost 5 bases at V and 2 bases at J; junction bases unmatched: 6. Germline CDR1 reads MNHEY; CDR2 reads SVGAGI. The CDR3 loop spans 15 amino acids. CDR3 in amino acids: CASSQGGTAGNTIYF. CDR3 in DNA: TGTGCCAGCAGTCAGGGGGGAACCGCTGGAAACACCATATATTTT.

CDR3: CASSATGQLRTNTEAFF. The CDR3 coding sequence is TGTGCCAGCAGCGCGACAGGGCAACTTAGAACTAACACTGAAGCTTTCTTT. This chain links TRBV9 with TRBJ1-1, with 7 bases that match TRBD1. This CDR3 spans 17 amino acids. The germline gives CDR1 SGDLS, CDR2 YYNGEE. V lost 3 bases, J lost 2 bases, and 13 bases stayed unmatched.

The CDR3 loop is CASSLSRAARRHNEQFF. In DNA, the CDR3 is TGTGCCAGCAGTTTAAGCAGGGCGGCGAGGAGACACAATGAGCAGTTCTTC. V gene TRBV27 combines with J gene TRBJ2-1; D might be TRBD1 (5 bases). Germline CDR1 MNHEY, CDR2 SMNVEV (reference sequence). The CDR3 covers 17 residues. Trimming shortened V by 2 bases and J by 5 bases, and 19 bases separated the two germline ends.

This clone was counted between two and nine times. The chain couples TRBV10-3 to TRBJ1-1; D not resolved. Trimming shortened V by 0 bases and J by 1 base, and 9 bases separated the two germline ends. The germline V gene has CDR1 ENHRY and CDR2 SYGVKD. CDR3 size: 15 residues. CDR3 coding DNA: TGTGCCATCAGTGAGTCCAGGACGGGGAACACTGAAGCTTTCTTT. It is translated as CAISESRTGNTEAFF.